This T cell receptor beta chain was sequenced for a study of graft-versus-host responses after intestinal transplantation. This table comes from immunoSEQ multiplex PCR, and its TCRdb copy is limited to in-frame clones, with some not included. The table includes around 6,000 clones, roughly a third detected once. The researchers put roughly 200,000 CFSE-labeled responder cells into plates with roughly 200,000 irradiated, violet-dye-labeled stimulator cells. This CDR3 has 15 amino acids. Trimming cost V 2 bases and J 0 bases, with 5 bases left between them. The germline V gene has CDR1 LNHDA and CDR2 SQIVND (reference sequence).

The genes are TRBV19 and TRBJ1-6; D remains unclear. This TCR was sampled from a human patient who received an intestinal transplant. Sequencing used alloreactive CD8+ T cells from a mixed lymphocyte reaction culture, obtained before intestinal transplant. Subset reported: CFSE-low proliferating T cells sorted from roughly six-day pre-transplant mixed lymphocyte reaction (GvH or HvG direction). CDR3 nucleotides: TGTGCCAGTAGTATACAGGTCTCCTATAATTCACCCCTCCACTTT. It is translated as CASSIQVSYNSPLHF.